The 18 T cell receptor beta chains given below trace back to one sample, sequenced in a study of tumor-infiltrating lymphocytes in primary liver carcinoma. Unsorted bulk tissue (roughly 19-30 mg) underwent RNA and DNA co-extraction. Production of TCR beta cDNA used 500 ng total RNA together with a constant-region primer. Modified slightly, ARM-PCR produced TCR beta libraries over three nested multiplex PCR rounds. Running ten to eleven cycles apiece, the first two PCR rounds relied on TRBV1-TRBV30 forward primers together with a C-beta reverse primer. TCRdb redid the calling of the multiplex PCR reads with MiXCR, one entry per CDR3 protein. The repertoire holds more than 45,000 distinct CDR3 sequences, with 70% to 80% as singletons. The sequencing input was liver tumor tissue from sampling region 3. Subset specified: tumor region T3, left-lateral pole. All receptors derive from a middle-aged man with primary liver carcinoma and hepatitis B virus infection.

This clonotype was recorded at least ten times. The chain joins TRBV28 to TRBJ1-4; maybe TRBD1 (5 bases). V was cut by 6 bases and J by 8 bases, with 10 bases left in between. Germline V lookup: CDR1 MDHEN, CDR2 SYDVKM. The CDR3 has 12 amino acids. This CDR3 reads CASSLRGEKLFF. The CDR3 nucleotides are TGTGCCAGCAGCCTAAGGGGCGAAAAACTGTTTTTT.

Details on this clonotype: This may be a read error, as it is one base from a much larger clone. The V and J genes are TRBV11-2 and TRBJ1-6, with D perhaps TRBD1 (6 bases). The CDR3 spans 16 residues. Germline loops: CDR1 SGHAT, CDR2 FQNNGV. The CDR3 loop reads CASSSGNRVVYSPLHF. The CDR3 bases are TGTGCCAGCAGCAGTGGAAACAGGGTGGTATATTCACCCCTCCATTTT.

J is TRBJ1-4 and V is TRBV28, with D possibly matching TRBD1 (6 bases). The ends were cut back, 4 bases at V and 9 bases at J, with 21 bases in the middle. The CDR3 spans 16 residues. Germline V gene sequence: CDR1 MDHEN, CDR2 SYDVKM. The CDR3 loop is CASSSRRQASGKKLFF. CDR3 DNA sequence: TGTGCCAGCAGTTCCCGACGACAGGCCTCCGGGAAAAAACTGTTTTTT.

Worth noting for this clonotype: Just one base apart from a much larger clone, this may be a read error. J is TRBJ2-3 and V is TRBV11-3; 8 positions match TRBD2. V was pared by 4 bases and J by 7 bases, with 19 bases of the junction left unmatched. Per germline, CDR1 SGHNT and CDR2 YENEEA. The CDR3 contains 18 residues. This CDR3 reads CASSSSGGTIELVNTQYF. Written as DNA, the CDR3 is TGTGCCAGCAGCTCCTCGGGGGGGACTATCGAGCTTGTGAATACGCAGTATTTT.

Points on this clonotype: One end of the junction varies from germline; a read error may be responsible. The CDR3 DNA sequence: TGTGCCAGCAGTTCCCCACGGTCAGGGGAGAACTATAGCTACACCTTC. Protein sequence: CASSSPRSGENYSYTF. V usage is TRBV6-6 and J usage is TRBJ1-2, with a weak D call TRBD1 (6 bases). The CDR3 is 16 residues long. Germline CDR1 MNHNY, CDR2 SVGAGI (reference sequence).

The CDR3 loop is CASSYTVDCTGELFF. The CDR3 region has the DNA TGTGCCAGCAGTTATACAGTGGACTGCACCGGGGAGCTGTTTTTT. J is TRBJ2-2 and V is TRBV6-5; tentative D call: TRBD2 (5 bases). The CDR3 is made up of 15 amino acids. The V end lost 3 bases, the J end lost 4 bases, and 12 bases lay between the germline ends. Germline V lookup: CDR1 MNHEY, CDR2 SVGAGI.

The rearrangement joins TRBV5-1 to TRBJ1-2, with a weak D call TRBD1 (6 bases). The germline V gene encodes CDR1 SGHRS and CDR2 YFSETQ. This CDR3 is built from 13 residues. Between the trimmed V and J ends, which lost 6 bases and 3 bases, there was a span of 12 bases. This chain's CDR3 is CASKTGKDYGYTF. In DNA, the CDR3 is TGCGCCAGCAAAACAGGGAAGGACTATGGCTACACCTTC.

Of note for this clonotype: Because it lacks the conserved phenylalanine or tryptophan at the end, this CDR3 is likely a read error. The limits of the CDR3 on the DNA are not certain, so only TCRdb's listed CDR3 is given. V gene TRBV13 combines with J gene TRBJ2-3. Germline values: CDR1 PRHDT, CDR2 FYEKMQ (reference sequence). Inclusive of both ends, the CDR3 amounts to 13 amino acids. This CDR3 is CASSLESADTLYL.

This chain uses TRBV11-2 with TRBJ1-2; 7 positions agree with TRBD1. The CDR3 sequence is 14 residues long. Trimming cost V 5 bases and J 5 bases; bases outside gene matches: 8. From germline, CDR1 is SGHAT and CDR2 FQNNGV. The CDR3 spells CASSPTDRDYGYTF. CDR3 coding DNA: TGTGCCAGCAGCCCAACTGACAGGGATTATGGCTACACCTTC.

This clonotype turned up a few times. The CDR3 does not close with the conserved phenylalanine or tryptophan, likely indicating a read error. Because the CDR3's place on the DNA is in doubt, the DNA is left out and the CDR3 is given as listed by TCRdb. The V gene is TRBV6-1, the J gene TRBJ2-7; no check of the table's D call, TRBD2, against the DNA was made. The CDR3 is 15 amino acids in total, end residues counted. Germline values: CDR1 MNHNS, CDR2 SASEGT. CDR3 protein: CASSEWTSGNDELYL.

Points on this clonotype: The conserved final phenylalanine or tryptophan is absent from the CDR3, which likely points to a read error. V and J are TRBV11-2 and TRBJ2-7; unclear D gene. Germline CDR1 reads SGHAT; CDR2 reads FQNNGV. The CDR3 contains 11 residues. CDR3 in amino acids: CTSSSVYEQYL. The CDR3 DNA is TGTACCAGCAGCTCAGTCTACGAGCAGTACTTG.

Turning to this clonotype: At one of its ends the junction is not consistent with the germline gene, which may arise from a read error. V is TRBV4-1 and J is TRBJ2-2, with a weak D call TRBD2 (5 bases). The CDR3 spans 16 residues. Germline V gives CDR1 MGHRA, CDR2 YSYEKL. The CDR3 sequence is CASSHWRGVNTGEPFF. As DNA, the CDR3 is TGCGCCAGCAGCCACTGGAGAGGTGTGAACACCGGGGAGCCGTTTTTT.

To note about this clonotype: A read error may be the cause here, since a much bigger clone is one base away. The chain carries TRBV28 and TRBJ1-4; 8 nucleotides agree with TRBD1. The length of the CDR3 is 13 residues. The V and J ends lost 6 bases and 8 bases, in that order; junction bases with no gene match: 5. The V gene's germline CDR1 is MDHEN and CDR2 SYDVKM. The CDR3 region has the DNA TGTGCCAGCAGGGGACAGGACGGGGAAAAACTGTTTTTT. Translation gives CASRGQDGEKLFF.

Concerning this clonotype: The junction departs from germline at one end; a sequencing error may be responsible. V is TRBV19 and J is TRBJ1-2; D remains ambiguous. The CDR3 covers 13 residues. CDR1 LNHDA and CDR2 SQIVND come from the germline V gene (reference sequence). The CDR3 here is CVSSPDAFYGYTF. DNA of the CDR3: TGTGTCAGTAGCCCCGACGCCTTCTATGGCTACACCTTC.

A word on this clonotype: An end of the junction does not agree with germline; a read error may underlie this. V and J are TRBV12-3 or TRBV12-4 and TRBJ2-7; D call uncertain. The CDR3 is 14 amino acids. DNA for the CDR3: TGTGTCAGCAGTTTAGACCCTAACTCCTACGAGCAGTACTTC. Residues: CVSSLDPNSYEQYF.

This sequence joins TRBV11-2 and TRBJ2-1; 15 nucleotides align to TRBD2. V trimming: 11 bases; J trimming: 2 bases; junction bases outside the gene matches: 19. This CDR3 comprises 20 residues. Germline loops: CDR1 SGHAT, CDR2 FQNNGV. CDR3 sequence reads: CAGTSLGLAGGPATYNEQFF. The CDR3 DNA reads TGTGCCGGCACCTCTCTCGGACTAGCGGGAGGGCCAGCGACCTACAATGAGCAGTTCTTC.

The rearrangement uses TRBV11-2 and TRBJ2-7, with 9 positions matching TRBD1. The CDR3 has 14 residues. The V gene end was trimmed by 4 bases and the J gene end by 4 bases; junction bases not matched to a gene: 5. Germline values: CDR1 SGHAT, CDR2 FQNNGV. CDR3 region: CASSSRQGEYEQYF. The CDR3, as DNA: TGTGCCAGCAGCTCGAGACAGGGGGAGTACGAGCAGTACTTC.

In its sample, this clonotype was seen a few times. Sequence at one end of the junction differs from germline and may be a read error. CDR3 bases: TGTACCACCAGCTTAGAGGCGACCGTGTCCTACCAGCAGTACTTC. Protein sequence: CTTSLEATVSYQQYF. The rearrangement links TRBV11-1 to TRBJ2-7; no clear D gene. The CDR3 is made up of 15 amino acids. From germline, CDR1 is SGHAT and CDR2 FQDESV (reference sequence).